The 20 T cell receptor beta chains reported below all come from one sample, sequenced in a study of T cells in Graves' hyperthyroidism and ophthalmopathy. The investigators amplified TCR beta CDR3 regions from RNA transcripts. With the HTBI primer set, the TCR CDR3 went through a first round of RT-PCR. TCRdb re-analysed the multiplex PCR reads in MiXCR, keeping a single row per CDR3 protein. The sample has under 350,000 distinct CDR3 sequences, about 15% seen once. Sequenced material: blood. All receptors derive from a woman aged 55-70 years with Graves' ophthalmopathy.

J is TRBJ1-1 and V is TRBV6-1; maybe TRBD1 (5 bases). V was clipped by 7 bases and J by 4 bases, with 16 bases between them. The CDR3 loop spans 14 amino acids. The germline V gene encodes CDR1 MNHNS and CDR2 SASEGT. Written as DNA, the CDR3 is TGTGCCAGCATACTGAGGGGCGCGGGCACTGAAGCTTTCTTT. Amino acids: CASILRGAGTEAFF.

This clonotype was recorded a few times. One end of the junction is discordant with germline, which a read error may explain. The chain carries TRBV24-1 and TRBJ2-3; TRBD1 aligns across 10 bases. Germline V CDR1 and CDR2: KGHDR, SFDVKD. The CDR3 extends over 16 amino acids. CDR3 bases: TGTGCCACCAGTGACAGGACAGGGGGAAGCATAGATACGCAGTATTTT. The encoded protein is CATSDRTGGSIDTQYF.

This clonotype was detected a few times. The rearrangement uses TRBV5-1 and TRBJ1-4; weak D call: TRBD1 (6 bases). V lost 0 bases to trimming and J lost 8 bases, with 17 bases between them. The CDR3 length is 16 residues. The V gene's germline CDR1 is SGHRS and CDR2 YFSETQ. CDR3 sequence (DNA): TGCGCCAGCAGCTTGGGTCAGGGGCCGGCCCAAGAAAAACTGTTTTTT. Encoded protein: CASSLGQGPAQEKLFF.

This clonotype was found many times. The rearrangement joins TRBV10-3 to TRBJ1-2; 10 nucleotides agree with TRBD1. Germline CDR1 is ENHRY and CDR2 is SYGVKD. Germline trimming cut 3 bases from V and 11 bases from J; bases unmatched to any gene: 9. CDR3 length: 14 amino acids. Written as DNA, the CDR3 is TGTGCCATCAGTGAAGGACAGGGGGGGGTGAAGTACACCTTC. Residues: CAISEGQGGVKYTF.

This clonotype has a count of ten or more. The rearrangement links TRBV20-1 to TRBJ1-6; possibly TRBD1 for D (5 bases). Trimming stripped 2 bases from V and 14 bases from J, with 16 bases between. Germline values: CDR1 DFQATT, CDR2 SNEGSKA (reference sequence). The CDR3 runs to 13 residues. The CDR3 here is CSARLQAFSALHF. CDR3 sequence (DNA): TGCAGTGCTAGATTACAGGCTTTTTCGGCCCTCCACTTT.

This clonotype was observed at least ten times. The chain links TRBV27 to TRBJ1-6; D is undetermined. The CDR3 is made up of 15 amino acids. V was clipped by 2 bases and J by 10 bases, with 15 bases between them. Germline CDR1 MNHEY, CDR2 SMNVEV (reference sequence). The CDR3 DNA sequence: TGTGCCAGCAGTTTAAGGGAAGGGATCGGGTCACCCCTCCACTTT. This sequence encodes CASSLREGIGSPLHF.

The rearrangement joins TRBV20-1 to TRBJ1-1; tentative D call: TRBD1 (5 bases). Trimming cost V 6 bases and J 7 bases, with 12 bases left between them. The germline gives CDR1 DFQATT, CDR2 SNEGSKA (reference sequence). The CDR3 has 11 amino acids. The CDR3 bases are TGCAGTGCCTACGGGACTCGTGAAGCTTTCTTT. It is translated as CSAYGTREAFF.

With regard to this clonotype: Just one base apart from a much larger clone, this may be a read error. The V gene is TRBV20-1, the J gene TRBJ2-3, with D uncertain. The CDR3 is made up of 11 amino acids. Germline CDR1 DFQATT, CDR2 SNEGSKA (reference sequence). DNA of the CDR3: TGCAGTGCTAGATGGTGGGATACGGAGTATTTT. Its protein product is CSARWWDTEYF.

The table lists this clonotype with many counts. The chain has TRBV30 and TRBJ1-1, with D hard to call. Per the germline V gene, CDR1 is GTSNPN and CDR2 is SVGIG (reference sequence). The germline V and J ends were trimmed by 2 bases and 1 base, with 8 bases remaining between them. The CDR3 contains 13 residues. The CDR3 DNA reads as TGTGCCTGGAGTCGGACGGGGAACACTGAAGCTTTCTTT. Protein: CAWSRTGNTEAFF.

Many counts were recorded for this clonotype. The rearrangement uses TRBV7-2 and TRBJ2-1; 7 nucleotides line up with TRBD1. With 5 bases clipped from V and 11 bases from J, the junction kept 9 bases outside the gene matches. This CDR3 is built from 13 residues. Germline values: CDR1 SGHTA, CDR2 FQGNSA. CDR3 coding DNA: TGTGCCAGCAGCCGGGACAGCCGGTATCAGCAGTTCTTC. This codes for CASSRDSRYQQFF.

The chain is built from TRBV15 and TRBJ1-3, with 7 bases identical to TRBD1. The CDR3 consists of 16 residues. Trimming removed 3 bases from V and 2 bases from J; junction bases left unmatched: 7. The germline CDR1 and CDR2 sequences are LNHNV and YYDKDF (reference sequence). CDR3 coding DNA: TGTGCCACCAGCAGGACGACAGGGATGCCTGGAAACACCATATATTTT. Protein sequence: CATSRTTGMPGNTIYF.

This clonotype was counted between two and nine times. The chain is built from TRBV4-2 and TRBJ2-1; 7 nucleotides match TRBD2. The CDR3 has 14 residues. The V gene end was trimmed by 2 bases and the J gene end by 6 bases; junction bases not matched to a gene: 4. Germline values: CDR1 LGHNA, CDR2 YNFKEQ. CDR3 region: CASSQRGVINEQFF. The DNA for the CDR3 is TGTGCCAGCAGCCAACGGGGGGTCATCAATGAGCAGTTCTTC.

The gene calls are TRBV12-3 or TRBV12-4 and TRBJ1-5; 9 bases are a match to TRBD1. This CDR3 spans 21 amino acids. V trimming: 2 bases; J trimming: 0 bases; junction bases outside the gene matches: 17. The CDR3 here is CASSLHDWDRDRSYSNQPQHF. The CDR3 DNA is TGTGCCAGCAGTTTACATGATTGGGACAGGGACCGATCATATAGCAATCAGCCCCAGCATTTT.

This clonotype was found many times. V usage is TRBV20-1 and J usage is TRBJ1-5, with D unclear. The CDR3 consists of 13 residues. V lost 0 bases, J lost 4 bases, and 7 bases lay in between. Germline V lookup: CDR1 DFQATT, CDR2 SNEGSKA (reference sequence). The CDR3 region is CSARELGNQPQHF. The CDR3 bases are TGCAGTGCTAGAGAATTGGGTAATCAGCCCCAGCATTTT.

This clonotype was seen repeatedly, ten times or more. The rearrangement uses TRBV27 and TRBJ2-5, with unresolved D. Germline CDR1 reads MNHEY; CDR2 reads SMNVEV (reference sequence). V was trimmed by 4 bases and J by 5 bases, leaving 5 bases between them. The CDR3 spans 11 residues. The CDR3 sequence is CASSSEETQYF. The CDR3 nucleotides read TGTGCCAGCAGTTCTGAGGAGACCCAGTACTTC.

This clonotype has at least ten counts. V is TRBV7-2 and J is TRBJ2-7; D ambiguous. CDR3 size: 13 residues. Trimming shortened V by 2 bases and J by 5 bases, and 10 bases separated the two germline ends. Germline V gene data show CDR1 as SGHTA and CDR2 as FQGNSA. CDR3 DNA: TGTGCCAGCAGCTTAATCGGGCCAAACGAGCAGTACTTC. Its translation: CASSLIGPNEQYF. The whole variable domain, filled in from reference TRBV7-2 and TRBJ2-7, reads GAGVSQSPSNKVTEKGKDVELRCDPISGHTALYWYRQSLGQGLEFLIYFQGNSAPDKSGLPSDRFSAERTGGSVSTLTIQRTQQEDSAVYLCASSLIGPNEQYFGPGTRLTVT.

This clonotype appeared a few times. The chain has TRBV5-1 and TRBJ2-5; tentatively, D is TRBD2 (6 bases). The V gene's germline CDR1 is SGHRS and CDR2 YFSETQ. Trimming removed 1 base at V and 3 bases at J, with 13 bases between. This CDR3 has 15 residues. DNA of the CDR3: TGCGCCAGCAGCTTGTTCCCGGGCGGGAAAGAGACCCAGTACTTC. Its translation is CASSLFPGGKETQYF.

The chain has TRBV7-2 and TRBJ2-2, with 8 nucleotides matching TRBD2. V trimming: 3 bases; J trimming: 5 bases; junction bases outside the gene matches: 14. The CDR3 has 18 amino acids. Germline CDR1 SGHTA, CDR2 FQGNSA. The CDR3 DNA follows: TGTGCCAGCAGCTTCTGGGCGGGGGGCGCTGGGAGAACCGGGGAGCTGTTTTTT. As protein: CASSFWAGGAGRTGELFF.

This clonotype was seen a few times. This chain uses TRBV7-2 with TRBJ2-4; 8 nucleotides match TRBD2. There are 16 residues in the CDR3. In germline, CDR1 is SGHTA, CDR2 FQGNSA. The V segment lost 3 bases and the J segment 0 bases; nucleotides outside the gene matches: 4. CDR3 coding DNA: TGTGCCAGCAGCTTCATAGCGGGGCTAGCCAAAAACATTCAGTACTTC. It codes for CASSFIAGLAKNIQYF.

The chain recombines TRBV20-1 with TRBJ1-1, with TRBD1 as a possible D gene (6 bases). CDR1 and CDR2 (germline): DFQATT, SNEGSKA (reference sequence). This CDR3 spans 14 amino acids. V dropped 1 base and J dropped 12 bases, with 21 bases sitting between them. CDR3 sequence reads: CSARVPLGGGRTFF. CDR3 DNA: TGCAGTGCTAGAGTCCCCCTGGGTGGGGGGCGGACTTTCTTT.